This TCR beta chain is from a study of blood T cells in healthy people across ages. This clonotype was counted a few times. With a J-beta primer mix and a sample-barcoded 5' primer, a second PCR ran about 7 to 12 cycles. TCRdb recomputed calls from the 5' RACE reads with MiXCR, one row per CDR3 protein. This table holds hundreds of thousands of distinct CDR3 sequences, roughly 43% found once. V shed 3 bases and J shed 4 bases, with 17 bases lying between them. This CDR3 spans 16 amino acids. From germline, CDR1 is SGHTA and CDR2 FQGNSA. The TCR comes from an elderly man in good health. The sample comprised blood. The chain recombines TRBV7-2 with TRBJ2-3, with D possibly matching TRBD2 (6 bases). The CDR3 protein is CASSFGLPHGADTQYF. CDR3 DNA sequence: TGTGCCAGCAGCTTCGGACTACCCCACGGGGCAGATACGCAGTATTTT. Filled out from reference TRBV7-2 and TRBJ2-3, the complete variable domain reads GAGVSQSPSNKVTEKGKDVELRCDPISGHTALYWYRQSLGQGLEFLIYFQGNSAPDKSGLPSDRFSAERTGGSVSTLTIQRTQQEDSAVYLCASSFGLPHGADTQYFGPGTRLTVL.